These T cell receptor beta chains were read from a single sample in a study of monozygotic twins with inflammatory bowel disease. TCRdb re-analyzed the 5' RACE reads; it lists each CDR3 protein once, without DNA. This sample contains approximately 340,000 distinct CDR3 sequences. The sequencing sample was made of blood. These receptors were taken from a human donor with ulcerative colitis or Crohn's disease, or a healthy co-twin of an affected twin (not recorded which). CDR3s include the opening cysteine and the closing phenylalanine or tryptophan.

v_gene: TRBV28; j_gene: TRBJ2-5; CDR3aa: CASSDRFQETQYF
v_gene: TRBV12-3/TRBV12-4; j_gene: TRBJ1-1; CDR3aa: CASIPRANTEAFF
v_gene: TRBV4-1; j_gene: TRBJ2-1; CDR3aa: CASRLTVANNEQFF
v_gene: TRBV5-4; j_gene: TRBJ2-1; CDR3aa: CASSRSGTDRYEQFF
v_gene: TRBV6-5; j_gene: TRBJ1-2; CDR3aa: CASTETTNYGYTF
v_gene: TRBV29-1; j_gene: TRBJ1-2; CDR3aa: CSVHTQGTYGYTF
v_gene: TRBV29-1; j_gene: TRBJ2-7; CDR3aa: CSVALAGGQQYF
v_gene: TRBV10-3; j_gene: TRBJ1-2; CDR3aa: CAISRDGFLYGYTF
v_gene: TRBV5-1; j_gene: TRBJ2-5; CDR3aa: CASNSGALGETQYF
v_gene: TRBV6-2/TRBV6-3; j_gene: TRBJ2-7; CDR3aa: CASTSVVSSYEQYF
v_gene: TRBV20-1; j_gene: TRBJ2-6; CDR3aa: CSARSSSGANVLTF
v_gene: TRBV19; j_gene: TRBJ1-5; CDR3aa: CASSISQGNQPQHF
v_gene: TRBV5-4; j_gene: TRBJ2-7; CDR3aa: CASSPRTGLSEQYF
v_gene: TRBV6-6; j_gene: TRBJ2-5; CDR3aa: CASIRQGWQTQYF
v_gene: TRBV7-9; j_gene: TRBJ2-4; CDR3aa: CASSSWTGGTKNIQYF
v_gene: TRBV7-9; j_gene: TRBJ2-7; CDR3aa: CASSSRGRGNYEQYF
v_gene: TRBV24-1; j_gene: TRBJ2-3; CDR3aa: CATSDPQGNTDTQYF
v_gene: TRBV3-1; j_gene: TRBJ2-2; CDR3aa: CASSQETSGNTGELFF
v_gene: TRBV10-3; j_gene: TRBJ2-5; CDR3aa: CAISDIMGETQYF
v_gene: TRBV10-3; j_gene: TRBJ2-5; CDR3aa: CAIRGGPQETQYF
v_gene: TRBV3-1; j_gene: TRBJ2-5; CDR3aa: CASSFARSVGETQYF
v_gene: TRBV11-2; j_gene: TRBJ2-3; CDR3aa: CASSLVPGLGTDTQYF
v_gene: TRBV12-3/TRBV12-4; j_gene: TRBJ2-7; CDR3aa: CASSRAEQVEQYF
v_gene: TRBV11-2; j_gene: TRBJ2-7; CDR3aa: CASSSLKGLSYEQYF
v_gene: TRBV7-9; j_gene: TRBJ2-3; CDR3aa: CASSLLEGGQISDTQYF
v_gene: TRBV5-5; j_gene: TRBJ1-2; CDR3aa: CASSLGTGFGYTF
v_gene: TRBV7-9; j_gene: TRBJ2-2; CDR3aa: CASSLRGPQNTGELFF
v_gene: TRBV29-1; j_gene: TRBJ1-2; CDR3aa: CSVGTGEAGRGDTF
v_gene: TRBV6-5; j_gene: TRBJ1-5; CDR3aa: CASSYGRGSNQPQHF
v_gene: TRBV10-3; j_gene: TRBJ2-3; CDR3aa: CAIRGDRGTDTQYF
v_gene: TRBV7-2; j_gene: TRBJ2-5; CDR3aa: CASSTSGGLKTQYF
v_gene: TRBV30; j_gene: TRBJ2-7; CDR3aa: CAWRGQTYEQYF
v_gene: TRBV5-1; j_gene: TRBJ2-7; CDR3aa: CASGDSSYEQYF
v_gene: TRBV11-2; j_gene: TRBJ2-5; CDR3aa: CASSIQGFRAETQYF
v_gene: TRBV7-2; j_gene: TRBJ2-3; CDR3aa: CASSLGGRTARDTQYF
v_gene: TRBV6-5; j_gene: TRBJ2-7; CDR3aa: CASRYGDGYEQYF
v_gene: TRBV4-3; j_gene: TRBJ2-3; CDR3aa: CASSQDRGKTDTQYF
v_gene: TRBV12-3/TRBV12-4; j_gene: TRBJ2-3; CDR3aa: CASSLGPSGYTDTQYF
v_gene: TRBV30; j_gene: TRBJ2-7; CDR3aa: CAWSIIRTGEFGEQYF
v_gene: TRBV11-2; j_gene: TRBJ2-1; CDR3aa: CASSFQGGALYNEQFF
v_gene: TRBV7-2; j_gene: TRBJ2-5; CDR3aa: CASSLGQAQETQYF
v_gene: TRBV4-1; j_gene: TRBJ1-5; CDR3aa: CASSQVRDWDQPQHF
v_gene: TRBV7-2; j_gene: TRBJ1-4; CDR3aa: CASSSTPAEGVKLFF
v_gene: TRBV6-1; j_gene: TRBJ2-7; CDR3aa: CASSEARQGTSYEQYF
v_gene: TRBV9; j_gene: TRBJ2-3; CDR3aa: CASSVGSPTDTQYF
v_gene: TRBV30; j_gene: TRBJ2-2; CDR3aa: CAWNRPLTGELFF
v_gene: TRBV27; j_gene: TRBJ1-6; CDR3aa: CASSSRIGTADSPLHF
v_gene: TRBV9; j_gene: TRBJ1-4; CDR3aa: CASSVDVSTNEKLFF
v_gene: TRBV2; j_gene: TRBJ2-5; CDR3aa: CASDRDSQIQETQYF
v_gene: TRBV2; j_gene: TRBJ2-3; CDR3aa: CAISGHERTDTQYF
v_gene: TRBV7-9; j_gene: TRBJ1-4; CDR3aa: CASSALWATNEKLFF
v_gene: TRBV10-3; j_gene: TRBJ1-2; CDR3aa: CAISESGQGGGYTF
v_gene: TRBV28; j_gene: TRBJ2-7; CDR3aa: CASSLGSGLLRTMQYF
v_gene: TRBV5-1; j_gene: TRBJ2-6; CDR3aa: CASSLAGQGNSGANVLTF